These T cell receptor beta chains were read from a single sample in a study of radiotherapy plus CTLA-4 blockade in lung cancer. The repertoire was sequenced with immunoSEQ multiplex PCR; TCRdb's copy has only in-frame clones and lacks some. The top ten clones hold approximately 5% of a sample with about 53,000 clones, around four fifths of them seen once. Sequences were derived from peripheral blood, sampled from a patient treated with radiotherapy plus ipilimumab. These receptors came from a human donor with non-small cell lung cancer whose response to radiotherapy plus ipilimumab could not be evaluated. The CDR3 runs from the conserved cysteine through the conserved F or W. D genes are given only for firm matches. Part of the rows lack a size; the others show once, few, many or a class for expanded clones.

J gene	V gene	D gene	clone size	CDR3 protein	CDR3 DNA
TRBJ2-1	TRBV6-1	-	-	CASSGPGLPLFF	TGTGCCAGCAGTGGACCGGGACTCCCTTTGTTCTTC
TRBJ2-2	TRBV9	TRBD2	-	CASSPLPGLATGELFF	TGTGCCAGCAGCCCCCTCCCCGGACTAGCTACCGGGGAGCTGTTTTTT
TRBJ2-3	TRBV2	-	-	CASGGEANTQYF	TGTGCCAGCGGCGGAGAAGCGAATACGCAGTATTTT
TRBJ2-5	TRBV28	-	-	CASSTYYRAGIRETQYF	TGTGCCAGCAGCACCTACTATCGGGCAGGGATTAGAGAGACCCAGTACTTC
TRBJ1-1	TRBV19	-	-	CASRPVNGNTEAFF	TGTGCCAGTAGACCCGTGAACGGGAACACTGAAGCTTTCTTT
TRBJ1-2	TRBV30	-	-	CAWSPGVIGGYTF	TGTGCCTGGAGCCCAGGGGTGATTGGTGGCTACACCTTC
TRBJ2-7	TRBV11-2	TRBD2	-	CASSLDSGTSHYEQYF	TGTGCCAGCAGCTTAGATTCCGGGACTAGCCACTACGAGCAGTACTTC
TRBJ1-5	TRBV19	-	-	CASSPDSKNQPQHF	TGTGCCAGTAGTCCCGACAGCAAAAATCAGCCCCAGCATTTT
TRBJ2-7	TRBV7-8	-	-	CASTTVVAGPYEQYF	TGTGCCAGCACCACGGTGGTGGCAGGGCCCTACGAGCAGTACTTC
TRBJ2-3	TRBV19	TRBD2	-	CASSIGGGEADTQYF	TGTGCCAGTAGTATAGGGGGAGGGGAAGCAGATACGCAGTATTTT
TRBJ2-7	TRBV19	TRBD2	-	CASSSPGTSGSYEQYF	TGTGCCAGTAGTAGCCCTGGGACTAGCGGGAGCTACGAGCAGTACTTC
TRBJ2-3	TRBV18	TRBD1	-	CASSSGQASTDTQYF	TGTGCCAGCTCATCCGGACAGGCAAGCACAGATACGCAGTATTTT
TRBJ2-2	TRBV4-1	-	once	CASSLARGNTGELFF	TGCGCCAGCAGCCTGGCCAGGGGGAACACCGGGGAGCTGTTTTTT
TRBJ1-2	TRBV28	-	-	CASSTTGRDRGYTF	TGTGCCAGCAGTACTACAGGGAGGGATCGGGGCTACACCTTC
TRBJ2-2	TRBV15	TRBD2	-	CATSPSGSNHGELFF	TGTGCCACCAGCCCTAGCGGGAGCAACCACGGGGAGCTGTTTTTT
TRBJ2-2	TRBV7-9	-	-	CASSFGQPSGELFF	TGTGCCAGCAGCTTCGGACAGCCTTCCGGGGAGCTGTTTTTT
TRBJ2-7	TRBV11-2	-	few	CASSLGIGGDRYEQYF	TGTGCCAGCAGCTTAGGGATCGGGGGAGACAGATACGAGCAGTACTTC
TRBJ2-5	TRBV7-3	TRBD2	-	CASSLTPSGRETQYF	TGTGCCAGCAGCTTAACCCCTAGCGGGAGGGAGACCCAGTACTTC
TRBJ1-4	TRBV27	TRBD1	-	CASSPLGTGVKEKLFF	TGTGCCAGCAGTCCCCTTGGGACAGGGGTTAAGGAAAAACTGTTTTTT
TRBJ2-5	TRBV6-1	-	-	CASSLQGQETQYF	TGTGCCAGCAGTCTACAGGGTCAAGAGACCCAGTACTTC
TRBJ2-1	TRBV28	-	-	CASRPQGLIGNEQFF	TGTGCCAGCAGACCACAGGGCTTAATTGGAAATGAGCAGTTCTTC
TRBJ2-1	TRBV19	TRBD2	-	CASRTSGRAREQFF	TGTGCCAGCCGGACTAGCGGGAGGGCCCGCGAGCAGTTCTTC
TRBJ2-7	TRBV19	TRBD1	-	CASSPGTVVYEQYF	TGTGCCAGTAGTCCTGGGACAGTCGTCTACGAGCAGTACTTC
TRBJ1-1	TRBV19	-	-	CASAPNPPNTEAFF	TGTGCCAGTGCTCCTAATCCTCCGAACACTGAAGCTTTCTTT
TRBJ2-7	TRBV6-6	-	few	CASTGSYEQYF	TGTGCCAGCACCGGTTCCTACGAGCAGTACTTC
TRBJ1-1	TRBV5-8	TRBD1	-	CASSRGTARYTEAFF	TGTGCCAGCAGCCGCGGGACAGCTAGATACACTGAAGCTTTCTTT
TRBJ1-4	TRBV15	-	-	CATSRDLWGDYEKLFF	TGTGCCACCAGCAGAGATCTCTGGGGGGATTATGAAAAACTGTTTTTT
TRBJ2-7	TRBV19	TRBD2	-	CASLGGDPYEQYF	TGTGCCAGTTTGGGGGGGGATCCCTACGAGCAGTACTTC
TRBJ2-7	TRBV5-1	-	few	CASSFNGAGYEQYF	TGCGCCAGCAGCTTTAATGGGGCCGGCTACGAGCAGTACTTC
TRBJ1-3	TRBV4-1	-	-	CASRQHSGNTIYF	TGCGCCAGCAGACAGCACTCTGGAAACACCATATATTTT
TRBJ1-1	TRBV21-1	-	-	CASSTDPGQGKTEAFF	TGTGCCAGCAGCACCGACCCGGGACAGGGAAAGACTGAAGCTTTCTTT
TRBJ2-7	TRBV19	-	-	CASRQAGESYEQYF	TGTGCCAGTAGGCAAGCAGGGGAGTCCTACGAGCAGTACTTC
TRBJ2-7	TRBV5-1	TRBD2	-	CASKGPSGLEEQYF	TGCGCCAGCAAAGGGCCTAGCGGACTGGAGGAGCAGTACTTC
TRBJ2-7	TRBV4-1	TRBD2	-	CASSQPTSGLYEQYF	TGCGCCAGCAGCCAACCGACTAGCGGGCTTTACGAGCAGTACTTC
TRBJ2-3	TRBV19	TRBD1	-	CASSRQGAQDTQYF	TGTGCCAGTAGTAGACAGGGGGCTCAAGATACGCAGTATTTT
TRBJ1-1	TRBV27	-	-	CASTDSLNTEAFF	TGTGCCAGCACCGACAGCCTGAACACTGAAGCTTTCTTT
TRBJ2-5	TRBV5-1	TRBD1	-	CASSLVDRQETQYF	TGCGCCAGCAGCTTGGTGGACAGGCAAGAGACCCAGTACTTC
TRBJ2-2	TRBV6-1	-	-	CASTDIKGAGELFF	TGTGCCAGCACCGACATCAAGGGGGCCGGGGAGCTGTTTTTT
TRBJ1-5	TRBV30	TRBD1	-	CAWSVPQGASNQPQHF	TGTGCCTGGAGTGTACCCCAGGGGGCGAGCAATCAGCCCCAGCATTTT
TRBJ2-1	TRBV29-1	TRBD2	-	CSVDVLAGIYNEQFF	TGCAGCGTTGATGTCCTAGCGGGGATTTACAATGAGCAGTTCTTC
TRBJ2-7	TRBV19	-	-	CASSPPYEQYF	TGTGCCAGTAGCCCCCCATACGAGCAGTACTTC
TRBJ1-1	TRBV30	-	-	CAWSVFRGGKNTEAFF	TGTGCCTGGAGTGTATTCCGGGGAGGGAAAAACACTGAAGCTTTCTTT
TRBJ1-5	TRBV6-1	TRBD1	few	CASSGTGQINQPQHF	TGTGCCAGCAGTGGCACGGGACAGATCAATCAGCCCCAGCATTTT
TRBJ2-5	TRBV25-1	-	-	CASSKAGNQETQYF	TGTGCCAGCAGCAAGGCAGGCAACCAAGAGACCCAGTACTTC
TRBJ1-1	TRBV2	-	-	CASSVQGTMNTEAFF	TGTGCCAGCAGTGTTCAGGGGACAATGAACACTGAAGCTTTCTTT
TRBJ2-3	TRBV28	-	-	CASSFGLATDTQYF	TGTGCCAGCAGTTTTGGGCTAGCGACAGATACGCAGTATTTT
TRBJ2-3	TRBV19	TRBD2	-	CASSIGASGSTDTQYF	TGTGCCAGTAGTATAGGAGCTAGCGGGAGCACAGATACGCAGTATTTT
TRBJ2-5	TRBV5-8	TRBD2	-	CASSFLGRASGETQYF	TGTGCCAGCAGCTTCCTCGGGAGGGCCAGCGGAGAGACCCAGTACTTC
TRBJ2-7	TRBV19	TRBD1	-	CASSPGQGAYEQYF	TGTGCCAGTAGTCCAGGACAGGGGGCCTACGAGCAGTACTTC
TRBJ2-7	TRBV6-5	-	-	CASSYVRDRYEQYF	TGTGCCAGCAGTTACGTCAGGGATCGGTACGAGCAGTACTTC
TRBJ1-6	TRBV5-1	-	-	CASSLGFLNSPLHF	TGCGCCAGCAGCTTGGGTTTCCTTAATTCACCCCTCCACTTT
TRBJ2-7	TRBV10-3	TRBD2	once	CAISESASGGYSYEQYF	TGTGCCATCAGTGAGTCAGCTAGCGGGGGCTACTCCTACGAGCAGTACTTC
TRBJ1-2	TRBV18	-	-	CASSPNSENYGYTF	TGTGCCAGCTCACCAAACAGTGAAAACTATGGCTACACCTTC